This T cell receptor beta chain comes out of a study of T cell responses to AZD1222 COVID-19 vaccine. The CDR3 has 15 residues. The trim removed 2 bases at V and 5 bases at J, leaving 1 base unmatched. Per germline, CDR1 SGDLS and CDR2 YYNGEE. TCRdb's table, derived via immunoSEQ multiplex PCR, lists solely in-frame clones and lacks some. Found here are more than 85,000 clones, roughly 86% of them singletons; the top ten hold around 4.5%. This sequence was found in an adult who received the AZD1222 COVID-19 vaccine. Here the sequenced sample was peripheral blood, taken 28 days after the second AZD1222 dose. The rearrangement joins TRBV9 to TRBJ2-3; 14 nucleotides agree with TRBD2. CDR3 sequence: CASSVTSGGGDTQYF. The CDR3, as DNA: TGTGCCAGCAGCGTGACTAGCGGGGGGGGAGATACGCAGTATTTT.